What follows are 13 T cell receptor beta chains derived from one specimen sequenced in a study of human T cells and chemical hapten exposure. Using its own MiXCR run on the RACE reads, TCRdb lists one record per CDR3 protein. The sample includes about 71,000 distinct CDR3 sequences, about 9.4% of them seen just once. Time point here: patch test 1, 2 weeks after DPC sensitization. As to treatment: therapeutic diphenylcyclopropenone sensitization with weekly scalp DPC. The sequenced sample was whole blood, obtained in connection with sensitization to the hapten diphenylcyclopropenone (DPC). All receptors derive from a woman aged 35 to 49 with alopecia areata. Some clones in this sample may be carry-over from other donors' samples.

The sample holds many counts of this clonotype. The V and J genes are TRBV6-2 or TRBV6-3 and TRBJ2-1; weak D call: TRBD2 (6 bases). Germline values: CDR1 MNHEY, CDR2 SVGEGT. The CDR3 totals 15 residues. V lost 5 bases, J lost 8 bases, and 19 bases lay in between. CDR3 protein: CASSLRLGVADEQFF. The CDR3 DNA reads TGTGCCAGCAGTCTCCGACTAGGAGTTGCCGATGAGCAGTTCTTC.

Note on this clonotype: This may come from a read error, since a much larger clone is one base off. This sequence joins TRBV6-2 or TRBV6-3 and TRBJ2-2, with D unresolved. V gave up 2 bases and J gave up 3 bases, with 1 base separating them. This CDR3 is 12 amino acids long. Germline loops: CDR1 MNHEY, CDR2 SVGEGT. CDR3: CASSYHTGELFF. DNA of the CDR3: TGTGCCAGCAGTTACCACACCGGGGAGCTGTTTTTT.

This clonotype was recorded many times. V is TRBV5-4 and J is TRBJ2-3, with D hard to call. The CDR3 covers 15 residues. V gave up 0 bases and J gave up 5 bases, with 13 bases separating them. The V gene's germline CDR1 is SGHNT and CDR2 YYREEE (reference sequence). The CDR3, as DNA: TGTGCCAGCAGCTTGGAGGCAGGCTGGGGAGATACGCAGTATTTT. Translation: CASSLEAGWGDTQYF.

This clonotype was counted at least ten times. The chain uses TRBV14 and TRBJ1-4; no reliable D call. In germline, CDR1 is SGHDN, CDR2 FVKESK. With 0 bases removed from V and 7 bases from J, the gap between germline ends came to 12 bases. This CDR3 is 15 amino acids long. As DNA, the CDR3 is TGTGCCAGCAGCCAAGAGTCCGGGTGGGGTGAAAAACTGTTTTTT. Its protein is CASSQESGWGEKLFF.

Ten or more counts support this clonotype. The V gene is TRBV12-5, the J gene TRBJ2-5, with 9 bases aligning to TRBD1. The CDR3 covers 15 residues. The germline V gene encodes CDR1 LGHNT and CDR2 FRNRAP. With V trimmed by 9 bases and J by 4 bases, 12 bases remained unmatched. The CDR3 loop is CASSLGTGFLETQYF. CDR3 nucleotides: TGTGCTAGCTCCCTTGGGACAGGGTTCCTAGAGACCCAGTACTTC.

This clonotype has at least ten counts. The chain joins TRBV19 to TRBJ2-1; D not certain. Trimming removed 5 bases at V and 10 bases at J, with 21 bases between. This CDR3 spans 15 amino acids. The germline gives CDR1 LNHDA, CDR2 SQIVND (reference sequence). This chain's CDR3 is CASSPVGIQNREQFF. The CDR3 nucleotides are TGTGCCAGTAGTCCTGTAGGGATCCAGAATCGAGAGCAGTTCTTC.

At least ten counts were recorded for this clonotype. V usage is TRBV10-2 and J usage is TRBJ2-7; 9 bases line up with TRBD2. The germline CDR1 and CDR2 sequences are WSHSY and SAAADI. V lost 4 bases to trimming and J lost 3 bases; unmatched junction nucleotides: 7. The CDR3 has 15 amino acids. This CDR3 is CASSVVRLADYEQYF. In DNA, the CDR3 is TGCGCCAGCAGTGTAGTCCGACTAGCGGACTACGAGCAGTACTTC.

This clonotype was counted ten times or more. This CDR3 reads CASSYLDRTYEQYF. CDR3 nucleotide sequence: TGTGCCAGCAGTTACTTAGATCGGACCTACGAGCAGTACTTC. V usage is TRBV6-5 and J usage is TRBJ2-7, with D unresolved. The CDR3 is 14 amino acids. The germline V gene encodes CDR1 MNHEY and CDR2 SVGAGI. Trimming removed 1 base at V and 2 bases at J, with 9 bases between.

This clonotype has ten or more counts. The chain joins TRBV5-1 to TRBJ2-3; TRBD1 matches 11 bases. CDR1 is SGHRS and CDR2 is YFSETQ in the germline V gene. The junction had 11 bases not matched to a gene; V was cut back by 5 bases and J by 6 bases. CDR3 length: 16 residues. The CDR3 region has the DNA TGCGCCAGCAGACCACCGGGACAGGGGGTCCGGGATACGCAGTATTTT. Protein product: CASRPPGQGVRDTQYF.

With regard to this clonotype: This may come from a read error, since a much larger clone is one base off. V usage is TRBV27 and J usage is TRBJ2-7; TRBD1 matches at 8 bases. The germline V gene has CDR1 MNHEY and CDR2 SMNVEV (reference sequence). With V trimmed by 10 bases and J by 5 bases, 10 bases remained unmatched. The CDR3 runs 13 residues. The CDR3 DNA reads TGTGCCACCTCCCTGGGACAGGTGAACGAGCAGTACTTC. Its translation is CATSLGQVNEQYF.

Comments on this clonotype: A read error may produce the germline difference seen at one junction end. This chain connects TRBV28 to TRBJ1-2; D is unresolved. Germline loops: CDR1 MDHEN, CDR2 SYDVKM. There are 13 residues in the CDR3. In DNA, the CDR3 is TGTGCCAGCAGCTTATCCGGATCGAGTGGCTACACCTTC. Its translation is CASSLSGSSGYTF.

This clonotype was detected many times. This sequence joins TRBV5-1 and TRBJ1-2; 7 bases fit TRBD1. Germline V CDR1 and CDR2: SGHRS, YFSETQ. The CDR3 is 15 amino acids. The J segment lost 5 bases and the V segment lost 7 bases, leaving 14 bases of the junction unmatched. DNA for the CDR3: TGCGCCAGCCACATGGGGCCAGGGGGAAATTATGGCTACACCTTC. Translating it yields CASHMGPGGNYGYTF.

This clonotype was detected ten times or more. The V call is TRBV7-6, the J call TRBJ2-7; TRBD2 matches at 8 bases. Germline CDR1 and CDR2: SGHVS and FNYEAQ. The trim removed 3 bases at V and 2 bases at J, leaving 3 bases unmatched. The CDR3 covers 14 residues. DNA for the CDR3: TGTGCCAGCAGCTTCGGGGGGGCCACCTACGAGCAGTACTTC. Translating it yields CASSFGGATYEQYF.